This TCR beta chain comes out of a study of regulatory dendritic cells for organ transplantation. This CDR3 is built from 12 residues. Germline V CDR1 and CDR2: SGHDT, YYEEEE. Trimming took off 1 base at V and 2 bases at J, with 4 bases between the two ends. As to this clone: The antigen is not known.

Libraries were prepared by immunoSEQ multiplex PCR; TCRdb keeps only in-frame clonotypes and omits some of them. The sample records several thousand clones, around 70% being singletons. Sorted subsets were CFSE-labeled and cultured 4 to 6 days with allogeneic dendritic cells. The specimen sequenced was memory CD8+ T cells from blood cultured with dendritic cells. Regarding subset: CD45RO+ memory T cells. V gene TRBV5-6 combines with J gene TRBJ2-7; D unresolved. The sequence derives from a human donor in good health. The CDR3 reads CASSLTAYEQYF. The CDR3 DNA sequence: TGTGCCAGCAGCTTGACAGCCTACGAGCAGTACTTC.